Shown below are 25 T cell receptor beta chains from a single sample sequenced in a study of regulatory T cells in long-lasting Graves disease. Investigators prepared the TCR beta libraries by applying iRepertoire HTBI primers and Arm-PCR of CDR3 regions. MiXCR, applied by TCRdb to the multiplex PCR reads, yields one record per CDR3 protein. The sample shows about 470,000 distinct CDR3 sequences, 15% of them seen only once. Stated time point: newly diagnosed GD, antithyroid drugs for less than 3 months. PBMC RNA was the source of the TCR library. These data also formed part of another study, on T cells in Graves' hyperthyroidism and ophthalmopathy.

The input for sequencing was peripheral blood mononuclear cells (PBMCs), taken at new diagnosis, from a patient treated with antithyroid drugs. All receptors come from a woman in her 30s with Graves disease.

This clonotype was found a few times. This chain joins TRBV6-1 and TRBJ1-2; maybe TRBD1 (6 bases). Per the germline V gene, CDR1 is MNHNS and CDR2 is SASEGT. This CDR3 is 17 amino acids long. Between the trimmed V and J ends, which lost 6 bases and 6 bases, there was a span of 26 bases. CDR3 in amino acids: CASSKPYTGSFGHGYTF. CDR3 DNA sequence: TGTGCCAGCAGCAAACCCTATACAGGGTCGTTCGGTCATGGCTACACCTTC.

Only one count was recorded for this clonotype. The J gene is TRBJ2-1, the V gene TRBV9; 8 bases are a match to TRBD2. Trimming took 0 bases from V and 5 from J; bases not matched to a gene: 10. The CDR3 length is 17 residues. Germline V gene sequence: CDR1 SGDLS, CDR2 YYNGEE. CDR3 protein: CASSVDPGSGVNNEQFF. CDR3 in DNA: TGTGCCAGCAGCGTAGACCCGGGTAGCGGGGTTAACAATGAGCAGTTCTTC.

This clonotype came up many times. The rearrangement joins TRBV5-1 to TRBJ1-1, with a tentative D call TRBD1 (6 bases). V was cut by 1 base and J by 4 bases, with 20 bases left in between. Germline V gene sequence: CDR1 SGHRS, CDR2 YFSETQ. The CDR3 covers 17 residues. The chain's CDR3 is CASSLWVGAKSGTEAFF. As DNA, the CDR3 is TGCGCCAGCAGCTTGTGGGTGGGGGCAAAATCGGGCACTGAAGCTTTCTTT.

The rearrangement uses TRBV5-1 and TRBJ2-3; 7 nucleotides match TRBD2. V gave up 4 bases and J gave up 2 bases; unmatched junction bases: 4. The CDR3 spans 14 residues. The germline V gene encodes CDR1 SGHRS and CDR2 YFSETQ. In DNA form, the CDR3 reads TGCGCCAGCAGCCACGGACTAGACACAGATACGCAGTATTTT. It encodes CASSHGLDTDTQYF. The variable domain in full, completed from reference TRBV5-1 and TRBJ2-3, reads KAGVTQTPRYLIKTRGQQVTLSCSPISGHRSVSWYQQTPGQGLQFLFEYFSETQRNKGNFPGRFSGRQFSNSRSEMNVSTLELGDSALYLCASSHGLDTDTQYFGPGTRLTVL.

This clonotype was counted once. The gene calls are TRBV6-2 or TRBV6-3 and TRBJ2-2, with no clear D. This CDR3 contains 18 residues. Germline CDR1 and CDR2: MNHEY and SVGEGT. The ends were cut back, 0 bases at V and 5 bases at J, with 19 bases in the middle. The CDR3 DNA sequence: TGTGCCAGCAGTTACTCGAGATCGAGTAGAAGTTTGACCGGGGAGCTGTTTTTT. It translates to CASSYSRSSRSLTGELFF.

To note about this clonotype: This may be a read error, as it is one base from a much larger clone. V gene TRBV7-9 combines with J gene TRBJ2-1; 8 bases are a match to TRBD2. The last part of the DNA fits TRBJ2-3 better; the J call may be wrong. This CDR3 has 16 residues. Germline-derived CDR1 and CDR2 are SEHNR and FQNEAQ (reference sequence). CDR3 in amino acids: CAGSTGTGGYEDTQYF. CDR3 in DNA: TGTGCCGGCAGCACGGGGACGGGAGGGTATGAAGATACGCAGTATTTT.

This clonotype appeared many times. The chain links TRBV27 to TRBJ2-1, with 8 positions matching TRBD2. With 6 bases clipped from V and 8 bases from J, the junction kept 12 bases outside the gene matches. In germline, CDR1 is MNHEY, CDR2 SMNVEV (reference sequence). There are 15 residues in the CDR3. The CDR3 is CASRTGTSRVDEQFF. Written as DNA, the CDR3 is TGTGCCAGCAGAACCGGGACTAGTAGGGTCGATGAGCAGTTCTTC.

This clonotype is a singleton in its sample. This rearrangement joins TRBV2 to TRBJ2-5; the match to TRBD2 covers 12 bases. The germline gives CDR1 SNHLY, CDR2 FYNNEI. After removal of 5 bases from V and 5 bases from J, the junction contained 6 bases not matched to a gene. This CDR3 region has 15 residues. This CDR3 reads CASSTGLAGMETQYF. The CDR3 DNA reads TGTGCCAGCAGTACAGGACTAGCGGGAATGGAGACCCAGTACTTC.

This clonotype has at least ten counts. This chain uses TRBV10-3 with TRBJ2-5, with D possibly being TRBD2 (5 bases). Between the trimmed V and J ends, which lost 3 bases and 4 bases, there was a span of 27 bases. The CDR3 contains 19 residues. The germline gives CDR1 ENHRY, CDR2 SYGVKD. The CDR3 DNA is TGTGCCATCAGTGATGATATTTTAAGAGAGACTAAAGGTGGAGAGACCCAGTACTTC. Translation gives CAISDDILRETKGGETQYF.

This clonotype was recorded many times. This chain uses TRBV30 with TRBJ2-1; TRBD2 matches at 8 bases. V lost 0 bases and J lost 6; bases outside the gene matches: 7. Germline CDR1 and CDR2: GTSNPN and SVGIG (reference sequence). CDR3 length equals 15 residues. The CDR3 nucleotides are TGTGCCTGGAGTGTGCGAGCGGGAGTGACCAATGAGCAGTTCTTC. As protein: CAWSVRAGVTNEQFF.

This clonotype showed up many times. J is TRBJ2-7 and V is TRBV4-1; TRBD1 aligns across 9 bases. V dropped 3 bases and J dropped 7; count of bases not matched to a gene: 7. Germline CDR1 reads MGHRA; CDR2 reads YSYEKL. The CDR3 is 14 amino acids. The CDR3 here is CASSHTPDRGEQYF. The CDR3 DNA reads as TGCGCCAGCAGCCACACTCCGGACAGGGGTGAGCAGTACTTC.

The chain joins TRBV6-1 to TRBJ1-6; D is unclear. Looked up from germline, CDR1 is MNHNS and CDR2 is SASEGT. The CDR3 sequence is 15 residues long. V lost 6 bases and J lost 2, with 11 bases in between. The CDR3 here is CASRASGAYNSPLHF. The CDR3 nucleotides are TGTGCCAGCAGGGCCTCCGGGGCCTATAATTCACCCCTCCACTTT.

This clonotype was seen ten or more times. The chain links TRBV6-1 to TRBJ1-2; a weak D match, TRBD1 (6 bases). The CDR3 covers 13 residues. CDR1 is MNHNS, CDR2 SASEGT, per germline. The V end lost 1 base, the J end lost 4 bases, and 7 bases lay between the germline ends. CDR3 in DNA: TGTGCCAGCAGTGAAGAGACAGGCTATGGCTACACCTTC. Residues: CASSEETGYGYTF.

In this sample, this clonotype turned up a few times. In nucleotides, the CDR3 is TGTGCCACCAGTGGCCCCAACCGGGACAGGGGGCACACTGAAGCTTTCTTT. Protein sequence: CATSGPNRDRGHTEAFF. V and J are TRBV24-1 and TRBJ1-1; TRBD1 matches 12 bases. The CDR3 is 17 residues long. The germline V gene encodes CDR1 KGHDR and CDR2 SFDVKD. The V and J ends lost 5 bases and 3 bases, in that order; junction bases with no gene match: 9.

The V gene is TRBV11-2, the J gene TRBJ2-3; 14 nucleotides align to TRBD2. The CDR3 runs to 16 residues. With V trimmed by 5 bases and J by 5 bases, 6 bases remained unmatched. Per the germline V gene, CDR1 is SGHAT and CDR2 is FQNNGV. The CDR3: CASSKGLAGVRDTQYF. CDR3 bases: TGTGCCAGCAGCAAGGGACTAGCGGGAGTACGAGATACGCAGTATTTT.

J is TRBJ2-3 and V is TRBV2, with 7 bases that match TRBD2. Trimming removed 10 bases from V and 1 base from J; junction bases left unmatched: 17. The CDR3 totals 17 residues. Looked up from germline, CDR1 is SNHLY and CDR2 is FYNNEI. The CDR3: CAIQAGSGLTRTDTQYF. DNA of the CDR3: TGTGCCATCCAAGCCGGGTCGGGACTAACCCGCACAGATACGCAGTATTTT.

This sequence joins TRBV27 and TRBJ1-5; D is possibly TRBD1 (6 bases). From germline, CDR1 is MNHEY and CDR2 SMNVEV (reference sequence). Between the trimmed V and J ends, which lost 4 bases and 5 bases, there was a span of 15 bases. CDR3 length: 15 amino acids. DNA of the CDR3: TGTGCCAGCAGTTCCCAAGGGGCAGGGGATCAGCCCCAGCATTTT. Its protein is CASSSQGAGDQPQHF.

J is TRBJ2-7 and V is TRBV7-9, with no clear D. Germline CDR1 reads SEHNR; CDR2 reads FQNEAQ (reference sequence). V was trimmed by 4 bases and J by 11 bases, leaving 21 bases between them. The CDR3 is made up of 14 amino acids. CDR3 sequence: CASSSAYLPLLKYF. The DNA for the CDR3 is TGTGCCAGCAGCTCCGCATATCTCCCGTTGCTGAAGTACTTC. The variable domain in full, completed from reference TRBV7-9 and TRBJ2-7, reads DTGVSQNPRHKITKRGQNVTFRCDPISEHNRLYWYRQTLGQGPEFLTYFQNEAQLEKSRLLSDRFSAERPKGSFSTLEIQRTEQGDSAMYLCASSSAYLPLLKYFGPGTRLTVT.

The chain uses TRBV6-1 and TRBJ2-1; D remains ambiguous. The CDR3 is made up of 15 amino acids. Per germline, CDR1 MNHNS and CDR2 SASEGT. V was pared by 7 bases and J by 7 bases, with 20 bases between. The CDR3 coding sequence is TGTGCCAGCAACGACCACGGGCTTGGTGCGAATGAGCAGTTCTTC. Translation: CASNDHGLGANEQFF.

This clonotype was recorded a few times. The CDR3 sequence is CSVQMDRVRWGTEAFF. As DNA, the CDR3 is TGCAGCGTACAGATGGACAGGGTGAGGTGGGGCACTGAAGCTTTCTTT. This chain connects TRBV29-1 to TRBJ1-1, with 8 positions matching TRBD1. Germline assignment: CDR1 SQVTM and CDR2 ANQGSEA. V shed 6 bases, J shed 4 bases, and the junction held 16 bases outside the gene matches. This CDR3 contains 16 residues.

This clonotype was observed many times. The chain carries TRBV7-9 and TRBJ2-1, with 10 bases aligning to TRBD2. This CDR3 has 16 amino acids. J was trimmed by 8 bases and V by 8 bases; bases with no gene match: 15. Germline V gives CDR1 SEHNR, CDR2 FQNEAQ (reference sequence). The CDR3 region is CASGLPLAGESDEQFF. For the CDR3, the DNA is TGTGCCAGCGGACTGCCGCTAGCGGGGGAGAGCGATGAGCAGTTCTTC.

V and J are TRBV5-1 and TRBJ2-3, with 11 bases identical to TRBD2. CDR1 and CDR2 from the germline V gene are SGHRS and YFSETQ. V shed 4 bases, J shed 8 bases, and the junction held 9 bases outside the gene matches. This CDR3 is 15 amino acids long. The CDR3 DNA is TGCGCCAGCAGCACGACTAGCGGGACCCCGTGTACGCAGTATTTT. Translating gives CASSTTSGTPCTQYF.

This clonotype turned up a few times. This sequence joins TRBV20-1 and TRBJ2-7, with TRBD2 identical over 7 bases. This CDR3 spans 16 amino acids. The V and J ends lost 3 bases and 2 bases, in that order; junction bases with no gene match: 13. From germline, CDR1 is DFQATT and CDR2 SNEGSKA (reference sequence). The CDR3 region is CSASRLTGGSTYEQYF. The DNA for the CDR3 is TGCAGTGCTAGCCGCCTGACGGGCGGGAGCACCTACGAGCAGTACTTC.

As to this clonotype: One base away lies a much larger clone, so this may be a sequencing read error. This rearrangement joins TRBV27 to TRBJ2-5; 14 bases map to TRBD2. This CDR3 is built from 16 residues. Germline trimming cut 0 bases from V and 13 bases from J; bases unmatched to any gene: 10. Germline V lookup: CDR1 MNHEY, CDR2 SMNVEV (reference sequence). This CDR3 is CASSLSGTSGGANRYF. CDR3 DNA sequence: TGTGCCAGCAGTTTATCCGGGACTAGCGGGGGAGCTAACCGGTACTTC.

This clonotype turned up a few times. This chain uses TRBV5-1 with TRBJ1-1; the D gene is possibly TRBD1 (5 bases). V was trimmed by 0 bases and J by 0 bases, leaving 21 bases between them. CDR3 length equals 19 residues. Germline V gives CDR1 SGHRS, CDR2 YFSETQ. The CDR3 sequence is CASSLALGGVPSMNTEAFF. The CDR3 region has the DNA TGCGCCAGCAGCTTGGCCCTCGGGGGGGTTCCGTCAATGAACACTGAAGCTTTCTTT.